The clone carrying this T cell receptor beta chain appeared a few times. What it binds is unknown. This sample stems from a study of T-cell reconstitution after alpha-beta-depleted transplantation in children. Study-level results: There were reportedly several hundred expanded graft clones from which alpha-beta T cells came about two months after transplant. Several patients had high TCRbeta diversity at day 60; it came from surviving recipient T cells and thymic progenitors.

The library targeted TCRbeta and was prepared with unique molecular identifiers. Using its own MiXCR run on the PCR reads, TCRdb lists one record per CDR3 protein. Counted here are about 980,000 distinct CDR3 sequences, about 29% occurring once; the ten biggest clones make up roughly 27%. The sample in question was PBMCs, mostly from graft donor cells, obtained 360 days after TCRalphabeta/CD19-depleted stem cell transplant. This sequence originates from a boy less than two years old who had a stem cell transplant for SCID, so the T cells may come from the graft donor.

The CDR3 sequence is CASSPRGTGVWTEAFF. DNA for the CDR3: TGTGCCAGCAGTCCCCGAGGGACAGGGGTTTGGACTGAAGCTTTCTTT. The V gene is TRBV3-1, the J gene TRBJ1-1; 10 positions match TRBD1. The CDR3 length is 16 residues. With 6 bases clipped from V and 5 bases from J, the junction kept 12 bases outside the gene matches. Germline V CDR1 and CDR2: LGHDT, YNNKEL (reference sequence).